The 27 T cell receptor beta chains listed next were all sequenced from one sample in a study of cytomegalovirus exposure and HLA in healthy donors. PCR involved 60 Vbeta and 13 Jbeta primers. Profiling relied on immunoSEQ multiplex PCR, and the TCRdb table lists in-frame clones only, not all of them. The sample lists about 98,000 clones, about four fifths occurring once. Sequencing was done on a sample of PBMCs. The receptors stem from a young man in good health and CMV-seropositive.

This chain links TRBV28 with TRBJ2-5; TRBD2 agrees at 9 bases. Per the germline V gene, CDR1 is MDHEN and CDR2 is SYDVKM. The CDR3 sequence is 16 residues long. With 8 bases clipped from V and 0 bases from J, the junction kept 10 bases outside the gene matches. DNA for the CDR3: TGTGCCAGCTTCGGACAAGCGGGGGGCCACCAAGAGACCCAGTACTTC. Translated: CASFGQAGGHQETQYF.

This clone turned up a few times. The V call is TRBV7-6, the J call TRBJ2-7; D possibly corresponds to TRBD2 (5 bases). The germline V and J ends were trimmed by 1 base and 3 bases, with 7 bases remaining between them. The germline V gene has CDR1 SGHVS and CDR2 FNYEAQ. The CDR3 extends over 13 amino acids. DNA for the CDR3: TGTGCCAGCAGCTTAGGGGAGAGCTACGAGCAGTACTTC. Amino acids: CASSLGESYEQYF. Looking up the rest from reference TRBV7-6 and TRBJ2-7 gives the full variable domain: GAGVSQSPRYKVTKRGQDVALRCDPISGHVSLYWYRQALGQGPEFLTYFNYEAQQDKSGLPNDRFSAERPEGSISTLTIQRTEQRDSAMYRCASSLGESYEQYFGPGTRLTVT.

The chain is built from TRBV5-1 and TRBJ1-2, with 10 bases aligning to TRBD1. Trimming cost V 5 bases and J 6 bases; bases outside gene matches: 10. Germline V CDR1 and CDR2: SGHRS, YFSETQ. The CDR3 length is 15 residues. The CDR3 protein is CASSPGTGAGDGYTF. CDR3 DNA: TGCGCCAGCAGTCCTGGGACAGGGGCGGGCGATGGCTACACCTTC.

The V and J genes are TRBV5-1 and TRBJ1-1; D is ambiguous. The CDR3 covers 18 residues. The germline CDR1 and CDR2 sequences are SGHRS and YFSETQ. V shed 4 bases and J shed 0 bases, with 22 bases lying between them. CDR3 nucleotides: TGCGCCAGCAGCCCGTTTTTGGGCTCACCAATAATGAACACTGAAGCTTTCTTT. Translation: CASSPFLGSPIMNTEAFF.

V gene TRBV2 combines with J gene TRBJ1-4; a possible D gene is TRBD1 (6 bases). V was cut by 7 bases and J by 4 bases, with 13 bases left in between. Per germline, CDR1 SNHLY and CDR2 FYNNEI. This CDR3 region has 14 residues. CDR3 amino acids: CASIGGGGNEKLFF. The CDR3 DNA is TGTGCCAGCATCGGCGGGGGCGGTAATGAAAAACTGTTTTTT.

The J gene is TRBJ1-1, the V gene TRBV9; TRBD1 is a possible D gene (5 bases). V lost 3 bases, J lost 9 bases, and 12 bases lay in between. CDR1 is SGDLS, CDR2 YYNGEE, per germline. The length of the CDR3 is 12 residues. In nucleotides, the CDR3 is TGTGCCAGCAGCGGGCGACAGAATCAAGCTTTCTTT. It codes for CASSGRQNQAFF. Looking up the rest from reference TRBV9 and TRBJ1-1 gives the full variable domain: DSGVTQTPKHLITATGQRVTLRCSPRSGDLSVYWYQQSLDQGLQFLIQYYNGEERAKGNILERFSAQQFPDLHSELNLSSLELGDSALYFCASSGRQNQAFFGQGTRLTVV.

This chain links TRBV28 with TRBJ1-2; the match to TRBD1 covers 11 bases. This CDR3 has 15 amino acids. After removal of 2 bases from V and 2 bases from J, the junction contained 1 base not matched to a gene. Germline values: CDR1 MDHEN, CDR2 SYDVKM. DNA for the CDR3: TGTGCCAGCAGTTTAGGGGACAGGGGGAACTATGGCTACACCTTC. Amino acids: CASSLGDRGNYGYTF.

This clone was counted a few times. The rearrangement links TRBV4-2 to TRBJ1-2; the D is unclear. This CDR3 spans 14 amino acids. V dropped 6 bases and J dropped 2 bases, with 13 bases sitting between them. Germline-derived CDR1 and CDR2 are LGHNA and YNFKEQ. CDR3: CASSPLEGNYGYTF. CDR3 sequence (DNA): TGTGCCAGCAGTCCCTTGGAGGGCAACTATGGCTACACCTTC.

The chain recombines TRBV6-1 with TRBJ2-1, with 7 positions matching TRBD2. The germline V gene has CDR1 MNHNS and CDR2 SASEGT. The CDR3 has 12 amino acids. The ends lost 10 bases at V and 4 bases at J; junction bases unmatched: 4. The CDR3 sequence: CAIGGIYNEQFF. Here the CDR3 DNA reads TGTGCCATCGGGGGGATATACAATGAGCAGTTCTTC.

The rearrangement links TRBV19 to TRBJ2-1; perhaps TRBD1 as D (6 bases). Deletions cut 11 bases from V and 3 bases from J, with 14 bases between. CDR1 and CDR2 (germline): LNHDA, SQIVND (reference sequence). The CDR3 runs 13 residues. CDR3 residues: CAASQGNYNEQFF. The CDR3 nucleotides read TGTGCCGCTTCGCAGGGGAACTACAATGAGCAGTTCTTC.

This chain joins TRBV5-4 and TRBJ2-1; 9 positions agree with TRBD2. Unmatched junction bases numbered 3, after V lost 2 bases and J lost 3 bases. The CDR3 consists of 15 residues. Germline loops: CDR1 SGHNT, CDR2 YYREEE (reference sequence). The CDR3 DNA reads TGTGCCAGCAGCTTTAGCGGGGGCGTCTACAATGAGCAGTTCTTC. It is translated as CASSFSGGVYNEQFF.

V is TRBV18 and J is TRBJ2-5; no clear D gene. The CDR3 is 15 amino acids. Germline lookup yields CDR1 KGHSH and CDR2 LQKENI. Trimming stripped 1 base from V and 5 bases from J, with 14 bases between. The CDR3 spells CASSPREAFLETQYF. Here the CDR3 DNA reads TGTGCCAGCTCACCACGAGAAGCATTTCTGGAGACCCAGTACTTC.

V is TRBV21-1 and J is TRBJ2-1; the tabulated D call, TRBD2, remains unverified against the DNA. TRBV21-1 is termed a pseudogene. The CDR3 has 12 residues. The CDR3 region has the DNA TGTGCCAGCAGCAAAGAAGCGTGCGAGCAGTTCTTC. It codes for CASSKEACEQFF.

The chain carries TRBV7-8 and TRBJ1-2, with 7 bases lining up with TRBD1. Germline V gene data show CDR1 as SGHVS and CDR2 as FQNEAQ. The CDR3 covers 13 residues. The ends lost 1 base at V and 6 bases at J; junction bases unmatched: 2. CDR3 DNA sequence: TGTGCCAGCAGCTTAGGCCAGGGGGATGGCTACACCTTC. It yields the protein CASSLGQGDGYTF.

CDR3 nucleotides: TGTGCCAGCAGTGTAGGGACAGGGGGGCGCACTGAAGCTTTCTTT. Its translation: CASSVGTGGRTEAFF. The chain is built from TRBV27 and TRBJ1-1, with 11 positions matching TRBD1. V was clipped by 5 bases and J by 4 bases; unmatched bases: 6. CDR1 and CDR2 (germline): MNHEY, SMNVEV (reference sequence). The CDR3 contains 15 residues.

This rearrangement joins TRBV9 to TRBJ1-2; no clear D. V shed 1 base and J shed 3 bases, with 10 bases lying between them. This CDR3 has 14 amino acids. Germline values: CDR1 SGDLS, CDR2 YYNGEE. DNA of the CDR3: TGTGCCAGCAGCGTATTGTGGGGAGACTATGGCTACACCTTC. Protein: CASSVLWGDYGYTF. Together with reference TRBV9 and TRBJ1-2, the CDR3 gives the full variable domain: DSGVTQTPKHLITATGQRVTLRCSPRSGDLSVYWYQQSLDQGLQFLIQYYNGEERAKGNILERFSAQQFPDLHSELNLSSLELGDSALYFCASSVLWGDYGYTFGSGTRLTVV.

The chain couples TRBV19 to TRBJ1-6; D is possibly TRBD1 (5 bases). This CDR3 is 17 amino acids long. Germline-derived CDR1 and CDR2 are LNHDA and SQIVND (reference sequence). The V gene lost 2 bases and the J gene lost 3 bases, with 14 bases spanning the gap. The CDR3 sequence: CASSISGGANYNSPLHF. CDR3 in DNA: TGTGCCAGTAGTATAAGCGGCGGGGCGAACTATAATTCACCCCTCCACTTT.

In nucleotides, the CDR3 is TGTGCCAGCAGCTGGAACAGGGCCAACGAGCAGTACTTC. This translates into CASSWNRANEQYF. The gene calls are TRBV27 and TRBJ2-7; TRBD1 might be the D (6 bases). V shed 6 bases and J shed 5 bases, with 14 bases lying between them. Per germline, CDR1 MNHEY and CDR2 SMNVEV (reference sequence). The CDR3 runs to 13 residues.

The chain carries TRBV5-6 and TRBJ1-4; a weak D match, TRBD1 (5 bases). CDR1 SGHDT and CDR2 YYEEEE come from the germline V gene. With 4 bases removed from V and 5 bases from J, the gap between germline ends came to 12 bases. There are 14 residues in the CDR3. This CDR3 reads CASSRRQLNEKLFF. CDR3 coding DNA: TGTGCCAGCAGCCGCCGACAGTTGAATGAAAAACTGTTTTTT.

V usage is TRBV2 and J usage is TRBJ2-1; TRBD1 matches at 7 bases. The V gene's germline CDR1 is SNHLY and CDR2 FYNNEI. This CDR3 is 12 amino acids long. V gave up 6 bases and J gave up 6 bases; unmatched junction bases: 2. CDR3 in amino acids: CASSAGGNEQFF. Here the CDR3 DNA reads TGTGCCAGCAGCGCAGGGGGCAATGAGCAGTTCTTC.

This clone was recorded once. This rearrangement joins TRBV16 to TRBJ1-1, with 7 nucleotides matching TRBD1. V dropped 1 base and J dropped 4; count of bases not matched to a gene: 6. Germline loops: CDR1 KGHSY, CDR2 FQNENV. The CDR3 totals 15 residues. The CDR3 sequence: CASSQYRGRGTEAFF. The CDR3 nucleotides are TGTGCCAGCAGCCAATACAGGGGCCGGGGCACTGAAGCTTTCTTT.

V usage is TRBV27 and J usage is TRBJ1-1, with D perhaps TRBD1 (5 bases). With 1 base removed from V and 5 bases from J, the gap between germline ends came to 14 bases. The germline CDR1 and CDR2 sequences are MNHEY and SMNVEV (reference sequence). This CDR3 contains 15 residues. The CDR3, as DNA: TGTGCCAGCAGTTTATTAATGGGGAAGGGGACTGAAGCTTTCTTT. This codes for CASSLLMGKGTEAFF.

This sequence joins TRBV15 and TRBJ2-1, with 10 positions matching TRBD2. CDR3 size: 18 residues. CDR1 is LNHNV and CDR2 is YYDKDF in the germline V gene (reference sequence). V trimming: 1 base; J trimming: 0 bases; junction bases outside the gene matches: 6. The CDR3 DNA is TGTGCCACCAGCAGAGGAAGCGGGGGGGCAACCTCCTACAATGAGCAGTTCTTC. Protein sequence: CATSRGSGGATSYNEQFF.

This chain joins TRBV6-5 and TRBJ2-7; 7 nucleotides match TRBD1. The CDR3 is 13 amino acids. V shed 3 bases, J shed 5 bases, and the junction held 4 bases outside the gene matches. The germline gives CDR1 MNHEY, CDR2 SVGAGI. The DNA for the CDR3 is TGTGCCAGCAGTTATATAGGGGGCAACGAGCAGTACTTC. This sequence encodes CASSYIGGNEQYF.

This clone was counted only a few times. This sample includes further DNA sequences coding for the same CDR3. The gene calls are TRBV7-9 and TRBJ2-7; 11 positions agree with TRBD1. Trimming cost V 4 bases and J 3 bases; bases outside gene matches: 2. The germline V gene has CDR1 SEHNR and CDR2 FQNEAQ (reference sequence). The CDR3 contains 14 residues. In DNA form, the CDR3 reads TGTGCCAGCAGCTCGGGACAGGGGGACTACGAGCAGTACTTC. It yields the protein CASSSGQGDYEQYF.

This clone has just a few counts. The chain uses TRBV5-1 and TRBJ1-1; D ambiguous. Trimming took 0 bases from V and 1 from J, leaving 10 bases between them. CDR3 size: 15 residues. The V gene's germline CDR1 is SGHRS and CDR2 YFSETQ. In DNA form, the CDR3 reads TGCGCCAGCAGCTTGGATGGGCATCCGAACACTGAAGCTTTCTTT. It codes for CASSLDGHPNTEAFF.

In this sample, this clone turned up once. The rearrangement joins TRBV2 to TRBJ2-1; TRBD2 is a possible D gene (7 bases). Germline CDR1 and CDR2: SNHLY and FYNNEI. The CDR3 is 15 residues long. V shed 3 bases and J shed 7 bases, with 16 bases lying between them. CDR3 sequence: CASSEVGGPTNEQFF. The CDR3 DNA sequence: TGTGCCAGCAGTGAGGTGGGGGGGCCAACAAATGAGCAGTTCTTC.